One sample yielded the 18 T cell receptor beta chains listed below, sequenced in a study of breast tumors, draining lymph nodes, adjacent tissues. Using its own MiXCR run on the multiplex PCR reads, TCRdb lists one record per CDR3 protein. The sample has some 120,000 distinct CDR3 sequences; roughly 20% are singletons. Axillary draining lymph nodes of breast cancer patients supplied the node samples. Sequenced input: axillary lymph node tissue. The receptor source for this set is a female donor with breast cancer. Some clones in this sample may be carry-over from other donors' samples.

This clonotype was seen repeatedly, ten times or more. CDR3 amino acids: CASSSEENTGELFF. The DNA for the CDR3 is TGTGCCAGCAGCTCCGAAGAGAACACCGGGGAGCTGTTTTTT. V usage is TRBV5-6 and J usage is TRBJ2-2, with D unresolved. Deletions cut 3 bases from V and 1 base from J, with 7 bases between. Germline V CDR1 and CDR2: SGHDT, YYEEEE. CDR3 length equals 14 residues.

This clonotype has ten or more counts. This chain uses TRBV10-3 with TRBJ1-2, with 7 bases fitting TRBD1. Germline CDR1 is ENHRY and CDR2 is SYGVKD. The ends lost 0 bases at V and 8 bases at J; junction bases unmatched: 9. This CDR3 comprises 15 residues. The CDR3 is CAISESMGQRSGYTF. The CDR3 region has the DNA TGTGCCATCAGTGAGTCGATGGGACAGCGGAGCGGCTACACCTTC.

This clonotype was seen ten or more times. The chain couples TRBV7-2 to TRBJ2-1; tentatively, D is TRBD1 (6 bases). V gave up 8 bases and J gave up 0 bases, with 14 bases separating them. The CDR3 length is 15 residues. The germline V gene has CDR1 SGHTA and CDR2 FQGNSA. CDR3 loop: CASDPRGSSYNEQFF. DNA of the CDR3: TGTGCCAGCGATCCGAGGGGGAGCTCCTACAATGAGCAGTTCTTC.

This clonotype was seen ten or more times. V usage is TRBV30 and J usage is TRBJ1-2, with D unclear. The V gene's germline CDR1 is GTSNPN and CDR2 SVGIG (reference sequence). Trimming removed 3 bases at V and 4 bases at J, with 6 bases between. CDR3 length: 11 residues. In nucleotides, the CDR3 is TGTGCCTGGAGACCCGGCTATGGCTACACCTTC. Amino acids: CAWRPGYGYTF.

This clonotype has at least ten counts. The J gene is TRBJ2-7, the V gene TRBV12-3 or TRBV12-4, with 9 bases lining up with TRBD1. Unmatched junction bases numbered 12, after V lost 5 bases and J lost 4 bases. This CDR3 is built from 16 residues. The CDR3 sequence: CASSGGTGHDPYEQYF. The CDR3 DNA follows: TGTGCCAGCAGTGGGGGGACAGGGCACGACCCGTACGAGCAGTACTTC.

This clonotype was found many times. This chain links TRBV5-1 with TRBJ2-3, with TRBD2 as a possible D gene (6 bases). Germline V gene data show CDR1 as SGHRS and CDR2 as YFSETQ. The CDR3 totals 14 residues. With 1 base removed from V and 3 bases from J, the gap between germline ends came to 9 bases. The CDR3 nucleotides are TGCGCCAGCAGCTTGAGACTAGGTACAGATACGCAGTATTTT. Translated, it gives CASSLRLGTDTQYF. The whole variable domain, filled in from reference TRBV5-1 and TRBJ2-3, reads KAGVTQTPRYLIKTRGQQVTLSCSPISGHRSVSWYQQTPGQGLQFLFEYFSETQRNKGNFPGRFSGRQFSNSRSEMNVSTLELGDSALYLCASSLRLGTDTQYFGPGTRLTVL.

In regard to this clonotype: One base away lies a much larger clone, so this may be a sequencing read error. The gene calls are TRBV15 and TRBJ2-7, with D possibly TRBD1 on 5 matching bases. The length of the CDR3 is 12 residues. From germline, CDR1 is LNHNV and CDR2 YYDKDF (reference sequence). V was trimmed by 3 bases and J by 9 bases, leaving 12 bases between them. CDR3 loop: CATSRQGGGQYF. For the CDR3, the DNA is TGTGCCACCAGCAGGCAGGGTGGCGGGCAGTACTTC.

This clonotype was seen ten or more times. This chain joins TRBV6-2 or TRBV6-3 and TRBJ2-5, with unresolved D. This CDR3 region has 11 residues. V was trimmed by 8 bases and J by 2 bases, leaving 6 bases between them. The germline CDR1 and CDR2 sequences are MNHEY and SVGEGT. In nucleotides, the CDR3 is TGTGCCAGCGGAGTTCAAGAGACCCAGTACTTC. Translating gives CASGVQETQYF.

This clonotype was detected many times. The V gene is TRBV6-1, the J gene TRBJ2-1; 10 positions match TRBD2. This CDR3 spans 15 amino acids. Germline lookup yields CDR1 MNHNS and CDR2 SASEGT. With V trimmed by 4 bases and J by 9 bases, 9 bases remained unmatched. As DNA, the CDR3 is TGTGCCAGCAGTGCGGTAGCGGGAGGAGTTGGTGAGCAGTTCTTC. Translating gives CASSAVAGGVGEQFF.

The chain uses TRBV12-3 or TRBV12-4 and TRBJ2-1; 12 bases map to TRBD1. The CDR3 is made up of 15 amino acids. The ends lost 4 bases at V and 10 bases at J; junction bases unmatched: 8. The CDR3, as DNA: TGTGCCAGCAGTTCTTTGGGACAGGGGGCCGGGGAGCAGTTCTTC. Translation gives CASSSLGQGAGEQFF.

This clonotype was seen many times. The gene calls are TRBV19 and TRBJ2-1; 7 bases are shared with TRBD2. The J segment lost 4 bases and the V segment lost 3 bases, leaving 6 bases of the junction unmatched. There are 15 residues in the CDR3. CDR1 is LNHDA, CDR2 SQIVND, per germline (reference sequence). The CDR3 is CASSIGLAEYNEQFF. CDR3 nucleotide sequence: TGTGCCAGTAGTATTGGCCTAGCGGAATACAATGAGCAGTTCTTC.

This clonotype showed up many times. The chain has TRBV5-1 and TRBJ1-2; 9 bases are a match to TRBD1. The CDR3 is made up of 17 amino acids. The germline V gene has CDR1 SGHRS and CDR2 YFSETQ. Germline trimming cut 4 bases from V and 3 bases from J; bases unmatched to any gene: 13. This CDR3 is CASSEPPGQGTDYGYTF. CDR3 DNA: TGCGCCAGCAGCGAACCCCCGGGACAGGGTACGGACTATGGCTACACCTTC. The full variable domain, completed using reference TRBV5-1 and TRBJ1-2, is KAGVTQTPRYLIKTRGQQVTLSCSPISGHRSVSWYQQTPGQGLQFLFEYFSETQRNKGNFPGRFSGRQFSNSRSEMNVSTLELGDSALYLCASSEPPGQGTDYGYTFGSGTRLTVV.

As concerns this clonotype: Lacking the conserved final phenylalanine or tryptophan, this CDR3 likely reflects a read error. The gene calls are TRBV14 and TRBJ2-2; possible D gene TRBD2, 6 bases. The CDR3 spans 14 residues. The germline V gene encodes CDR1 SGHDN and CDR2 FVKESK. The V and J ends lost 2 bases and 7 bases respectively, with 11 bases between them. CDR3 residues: CASSQSGRVGELFL. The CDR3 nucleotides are TGTGCCAGCAGCCAATCCGGGAGAGTCGGGGAGCTGTTTCTT.

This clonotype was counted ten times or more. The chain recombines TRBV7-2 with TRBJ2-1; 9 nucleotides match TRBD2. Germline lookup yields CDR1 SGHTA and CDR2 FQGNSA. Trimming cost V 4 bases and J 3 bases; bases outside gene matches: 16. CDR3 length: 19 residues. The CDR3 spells CASSSGWGEAGGLYNEQFF. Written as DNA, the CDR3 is TGTGCCAGCAGCTCGGGGTGGGGGGAAGCGGGAGGCCTCTACAATGAGCAGTTCTTC.

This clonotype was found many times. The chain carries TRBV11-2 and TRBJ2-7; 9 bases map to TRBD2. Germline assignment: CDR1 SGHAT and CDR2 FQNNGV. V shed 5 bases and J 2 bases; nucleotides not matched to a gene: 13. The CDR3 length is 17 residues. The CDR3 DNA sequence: TGTGCCAGCAGCCCCCGTCGGACTAGCGTCGGTACCTACGAGCAGTACTTC. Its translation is CASSPRRTSVGTYEQYF.

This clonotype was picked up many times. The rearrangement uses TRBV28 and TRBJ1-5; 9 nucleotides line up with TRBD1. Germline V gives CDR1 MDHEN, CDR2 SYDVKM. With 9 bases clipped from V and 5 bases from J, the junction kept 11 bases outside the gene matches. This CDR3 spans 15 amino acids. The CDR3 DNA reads TGTGCCAGTAAACCCTCCGGGACAGGGTATCAGCCCCAGCATTTT. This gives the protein CASKPSGTGYQPQHF.

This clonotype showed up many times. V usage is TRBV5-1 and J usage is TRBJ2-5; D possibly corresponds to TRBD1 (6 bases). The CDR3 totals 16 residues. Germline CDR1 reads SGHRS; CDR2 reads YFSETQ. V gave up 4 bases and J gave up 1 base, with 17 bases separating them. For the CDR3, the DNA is TGCGCCAGCAGCCGGTCAGGGGTCCCATCCCAAGAGACCCAGTACTTC. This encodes CASSRSGVPSQETQYF.

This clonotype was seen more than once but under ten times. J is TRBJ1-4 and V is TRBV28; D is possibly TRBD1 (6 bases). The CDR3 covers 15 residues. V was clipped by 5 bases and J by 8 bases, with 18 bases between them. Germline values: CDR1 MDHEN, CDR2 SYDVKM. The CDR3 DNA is TGTGCCAGCAGTGCTTCACTCGACAGGCCCGAAAAACTGTTTTTT. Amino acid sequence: CASSASLDRPEKLFF.